This TCR beta chain was captured by sequencing in a study of T cell responses to AZD1222 COVID-19 vaccine. TCRdb keeps only in-frame clones here, not all; method: immunoSEQ multiplex PCR. The table shows 85,000 to 130,000 clones, with around nine tenths occurring only once. Per the germline V gene, CDR1 is SGHAT and CDR2 is FQNNGV. This CDR3 contains 18 residues. The V end lost 1 base, the J end lost 2 bases, and 17 bases lay between the germline ends. The source material was peripheral blood, sampled on day 0 of AZD1222 vaccination. The chain links TRBV11-2 to TRBJ1-4; D may be TRBD1 (5 bases). This clonotype was obtained from an adult in good health. The chain's CDR3 is CASSLVPVAGRTNEKLFF. The CDR3 DNA is TGTGCCAGCAGCTTAGTACCCGTGGCAGGGCGGACTAATGAAAAACTGTTTTTT. Complete variable domain (other parts from reference TRBV11-2 and TRBJ1-4): EAGVAQSPRYKIIEKRQSVAFWCNPISGHATLYWYQQILGQGPKLLIQFQNNGVVDDSQLPKDRFSAERLKGVDSTLKIQPAKLEDSAVYLCASSLVPVAGRTNEKLFFGSGTQLSVL.